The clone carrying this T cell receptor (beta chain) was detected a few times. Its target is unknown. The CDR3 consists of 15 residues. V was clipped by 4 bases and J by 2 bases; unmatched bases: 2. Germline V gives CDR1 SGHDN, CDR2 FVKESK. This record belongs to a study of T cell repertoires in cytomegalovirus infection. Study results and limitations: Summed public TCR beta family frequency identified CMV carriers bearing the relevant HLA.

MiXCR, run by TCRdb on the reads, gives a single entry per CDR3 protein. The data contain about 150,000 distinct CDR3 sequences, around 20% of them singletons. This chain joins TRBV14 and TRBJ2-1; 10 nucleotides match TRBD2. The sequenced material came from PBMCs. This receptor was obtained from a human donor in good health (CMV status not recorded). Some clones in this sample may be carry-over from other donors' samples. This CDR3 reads CASSLSGRAYNEQFF. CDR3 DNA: TGTGCCAGCAGCCTAAGCGGGAGGGCCTACAATGAGCAGTTCTTC.